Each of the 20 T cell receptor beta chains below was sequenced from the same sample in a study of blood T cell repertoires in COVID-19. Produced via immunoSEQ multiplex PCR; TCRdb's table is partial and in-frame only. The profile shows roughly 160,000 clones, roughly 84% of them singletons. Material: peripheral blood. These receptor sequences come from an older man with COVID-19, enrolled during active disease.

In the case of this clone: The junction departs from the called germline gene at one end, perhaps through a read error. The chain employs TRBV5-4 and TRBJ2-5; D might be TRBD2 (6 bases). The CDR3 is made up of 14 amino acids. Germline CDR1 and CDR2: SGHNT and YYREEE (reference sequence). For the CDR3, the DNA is TGTGCCAGCAGCTCTCCAAGGAGGGAAGAAACCCAGTACTTC. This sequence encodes CASSSPRREETQYF. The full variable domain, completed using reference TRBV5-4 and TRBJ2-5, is ETGVTQSPTHLIKTRGQQVTLRCSSQSGHNTVSWYQQALGQGPQFIFQYYREEENGRGNFPPRFSGLQFPNYSSELNVNALELDDSALYLCASSSPRREETQYFGPGTRLLVL.

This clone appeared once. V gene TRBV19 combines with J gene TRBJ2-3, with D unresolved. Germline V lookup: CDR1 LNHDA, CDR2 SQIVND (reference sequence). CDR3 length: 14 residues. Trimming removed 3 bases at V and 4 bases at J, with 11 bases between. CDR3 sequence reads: CASSMGSSADTQYF. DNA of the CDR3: TGTGCCAGTAGTATGGGTAGCAGCGCAGATACGCAGTATTTT.

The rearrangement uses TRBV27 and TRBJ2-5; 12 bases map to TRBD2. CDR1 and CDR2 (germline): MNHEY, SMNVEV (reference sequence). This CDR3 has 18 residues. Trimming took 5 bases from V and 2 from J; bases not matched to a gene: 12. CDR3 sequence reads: CASSPLPGLAGSQETQYF. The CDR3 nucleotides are TGTGCCAGCAGTCCTCTCCCAGGACTAGCGGGATCTCAAGAGACCCAGTACTTC.

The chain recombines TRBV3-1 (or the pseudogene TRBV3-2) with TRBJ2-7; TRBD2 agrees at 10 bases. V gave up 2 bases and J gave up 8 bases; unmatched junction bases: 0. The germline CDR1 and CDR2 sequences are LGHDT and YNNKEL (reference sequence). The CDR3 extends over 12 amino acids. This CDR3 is CASSQTSGKQYF. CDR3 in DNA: TGTGCCAGCAGCCAAACTAGCGGGAAGCAGTACTTC.

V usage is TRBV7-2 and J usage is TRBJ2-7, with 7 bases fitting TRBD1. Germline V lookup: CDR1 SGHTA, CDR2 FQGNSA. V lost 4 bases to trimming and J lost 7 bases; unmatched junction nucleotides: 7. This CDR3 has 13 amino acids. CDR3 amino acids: CASSWQQGLEQYF. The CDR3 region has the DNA TGTGCCAGCAGCTGGCAACAGGGGCTTGAGCAGTACTTC.

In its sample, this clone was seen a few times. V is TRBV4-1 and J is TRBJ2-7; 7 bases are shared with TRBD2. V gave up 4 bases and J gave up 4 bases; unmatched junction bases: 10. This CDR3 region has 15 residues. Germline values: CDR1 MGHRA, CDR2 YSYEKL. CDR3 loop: CASSLQPGGRYEQYF. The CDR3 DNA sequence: TGCGCCAGCAGCCTCCAACCGGGGGGTCGGTACGAGCAGTACTTC.

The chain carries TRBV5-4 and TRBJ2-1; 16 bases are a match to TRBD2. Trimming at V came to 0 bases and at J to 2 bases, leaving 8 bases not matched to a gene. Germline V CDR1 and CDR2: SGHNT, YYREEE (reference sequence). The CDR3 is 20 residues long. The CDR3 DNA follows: TGTGCCAGCAGCTTGGCAACGGGACTAGCGGGGGGGATAGCCTACAATGAGCAGTTCTTC. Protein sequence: CASSLATGLAGGIAYNEQFF.

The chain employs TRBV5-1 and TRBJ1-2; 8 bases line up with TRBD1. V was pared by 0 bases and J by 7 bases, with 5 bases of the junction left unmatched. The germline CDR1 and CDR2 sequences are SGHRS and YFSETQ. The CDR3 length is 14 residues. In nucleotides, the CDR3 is TGCGCCAGCAGCTTGGTTCAGGGGGCGGCTGGCTACACCTTC. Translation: CASSLVQGAAGYTF.

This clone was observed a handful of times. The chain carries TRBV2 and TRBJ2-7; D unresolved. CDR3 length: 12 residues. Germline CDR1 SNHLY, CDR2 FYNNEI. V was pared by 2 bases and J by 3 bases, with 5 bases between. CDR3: CASSESFYEQYF. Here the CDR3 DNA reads TGTGCCAGCAGTGAAAGCTTCTACGAGCAGTACTTC.

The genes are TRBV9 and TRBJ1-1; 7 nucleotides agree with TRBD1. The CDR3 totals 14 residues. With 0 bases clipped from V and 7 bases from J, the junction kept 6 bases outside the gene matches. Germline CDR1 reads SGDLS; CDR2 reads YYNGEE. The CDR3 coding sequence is TGTGCCAGCAGCGTAGAGGGGGCGCGTGGTGAAGCTTTCTTT. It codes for CASSVEGARGEAFF. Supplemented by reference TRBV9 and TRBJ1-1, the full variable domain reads DSGVTQTPKHLITATGQRVTLRCSPRSGDLSVYWYQQSLDQGLQFLIQYYNGEERAKGNILERFSAQQFPDLHSELNLSSLELGDSALYFCASSVEGARGEAFFGQGTRLTVV.

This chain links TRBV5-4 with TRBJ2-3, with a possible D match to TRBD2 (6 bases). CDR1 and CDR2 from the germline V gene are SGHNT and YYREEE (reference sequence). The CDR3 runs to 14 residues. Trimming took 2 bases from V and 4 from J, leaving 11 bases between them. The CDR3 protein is CASSFRDSPDTQYF. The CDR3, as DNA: TGTGCCAGCAGCTTCCGGGACTCCCCAGATACGCAGTATTTT.

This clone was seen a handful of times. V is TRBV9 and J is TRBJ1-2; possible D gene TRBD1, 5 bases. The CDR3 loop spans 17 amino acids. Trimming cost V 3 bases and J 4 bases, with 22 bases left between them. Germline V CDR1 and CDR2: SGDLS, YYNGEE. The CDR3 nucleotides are TGTGCCAGCAGCGCACACTATGTAATCCAGGGTAGCTATGGCTACACCTTC. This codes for CASSAHYVIQGSYGYTF.

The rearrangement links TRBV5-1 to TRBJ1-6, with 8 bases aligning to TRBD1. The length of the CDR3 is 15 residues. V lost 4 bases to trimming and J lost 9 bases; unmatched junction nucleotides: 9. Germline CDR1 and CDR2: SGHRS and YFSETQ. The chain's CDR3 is CASSPDRVRTSPLHF. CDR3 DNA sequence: TGCGCCAGCAGCCCGGACAGGGTAAGGACTTCACCCCTCCACTTT.

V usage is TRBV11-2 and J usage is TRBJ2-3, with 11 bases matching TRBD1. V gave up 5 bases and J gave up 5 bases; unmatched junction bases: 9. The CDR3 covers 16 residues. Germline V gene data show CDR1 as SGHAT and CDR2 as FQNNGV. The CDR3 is CASSPRDRGSGDTQYF. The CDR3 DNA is TGTGCCAGCAGCCCCCGGGACAGGGGGTCGGGAGATACGCAGTATTTT.

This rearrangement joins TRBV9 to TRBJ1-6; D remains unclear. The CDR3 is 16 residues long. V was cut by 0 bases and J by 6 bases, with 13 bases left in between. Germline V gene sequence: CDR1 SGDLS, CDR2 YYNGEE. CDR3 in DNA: TGTGCCAGCAGCGTAGGAGGCACTCTGATTAATTCACCCCTCCACTTT. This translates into CASSVGGTLINSPLHF.

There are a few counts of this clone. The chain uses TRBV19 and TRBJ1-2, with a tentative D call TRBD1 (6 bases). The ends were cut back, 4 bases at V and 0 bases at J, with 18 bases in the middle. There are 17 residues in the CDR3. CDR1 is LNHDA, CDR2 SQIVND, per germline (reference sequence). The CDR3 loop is CASSTQGRDPSNYGYTF. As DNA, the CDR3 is TGTGCCAGTAGTACCCAGGGGAGGGACCCCTCTAACTATGGCTACACCTTC.

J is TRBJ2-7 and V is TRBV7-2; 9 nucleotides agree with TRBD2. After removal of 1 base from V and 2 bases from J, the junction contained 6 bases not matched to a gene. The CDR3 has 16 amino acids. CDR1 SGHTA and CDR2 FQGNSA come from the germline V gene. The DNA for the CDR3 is TGTGCCAGCAGCTTAGTGGGCGGGGGGGCCCCCTACGAGCAGTACTTC. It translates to CASSLVGGGAPYEQYF. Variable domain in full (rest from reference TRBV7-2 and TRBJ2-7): GAGVSQSPSNKVTEKGKDVELRCDPISGHTALYWYRQSLGQGLEFLIYFQGNSAPDKSGLPSDRFSAERTGGSVSTLTIQRTQQEDSAVYLCASSLVGGGAPYEQYFGPGTRLTVT.

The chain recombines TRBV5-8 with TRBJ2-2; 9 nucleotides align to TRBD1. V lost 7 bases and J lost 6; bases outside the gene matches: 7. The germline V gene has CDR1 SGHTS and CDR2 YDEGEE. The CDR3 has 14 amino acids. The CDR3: CASVRDRVAGELFF. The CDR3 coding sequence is TGTGCCAGCGTTCGGGACAGGGTCGCCGGGGAGCTGTTTTTT.

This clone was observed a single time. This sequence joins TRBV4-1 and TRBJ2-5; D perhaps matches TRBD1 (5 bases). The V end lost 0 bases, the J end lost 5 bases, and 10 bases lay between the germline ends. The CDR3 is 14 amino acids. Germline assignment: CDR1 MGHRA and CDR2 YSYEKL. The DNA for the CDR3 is TGCGCCAGCAGCCAAGAAAGGGGTCAGGAGACCCAGTACTTC. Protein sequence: CASSQERGQETQYF.

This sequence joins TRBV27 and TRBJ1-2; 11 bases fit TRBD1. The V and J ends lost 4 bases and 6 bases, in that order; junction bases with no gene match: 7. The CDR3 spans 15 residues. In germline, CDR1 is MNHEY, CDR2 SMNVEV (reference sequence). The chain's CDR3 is CASSSLDRGRDGYTF. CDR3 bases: TGTGCCAGCAGTTCCCTGGACAGGGGGCGGGATGGCTACACCTTC.